The 17 T cell receptor beta chains below were found in one sample sequenced in a study of vaccination and CD4 T cells after COVID-19. Sequencing of DNA taken from cultured CD4+ T cells relied on the Oncomine TCR Beta short-read assay. TCRdb reanalysed the PCR reads using MiXCR and keeps one entry per CDR3 protein. This sample has 10,000 to 15,000 distinct CDR3 sequences, with 50% found just once. Treatment: approximately nine-day PBMC culture with coronavirus spike peptide pools or control peptides (ViraFEST assay). Their antigens are not known. Sequenced sample: CD4+ T cells from blood, cultured in vitro. These receptors were obtained from a human donor who had recovered from COVID-19.

The chain carries TRBV19 and TRBJ2-7; 8 nucleotides line up with TRBD1. Germline lookup yields CDR1 LNHDA and CDR2 SQIVND (reference sequence). The CDR3 loop spans 14 amino acids. The V and J ends lost 3 bases and 6 bases, in that order; junction bases with no gene match: 7. DNA of the CDR3: TGTGCCAGTAGTATTCGGCAGGGGGCAAGCGAGCAGTACTTC. It yields the protein CASSIRQGASEQYF.

V and J are TRBV9 and TRBJ1-2; 7 bases are a match to TRBD1. This CDR3 comprises 15 residues. J lost 4 bases, V lost 3 bases, and 9 bases had no gene match. Germline-derived CDR1 and CDR2 are SGDLS and YYNGEE. The CDR3 sequence is CASSGGQASFYGYTF. In nucleotides, the CDR3 is TGTGCCAGCAGCGGTGGACAGGCTTCCTTCTATGGCTACACCTTC.

This clonotype came up a few times. V and J are TRBV12-3 or TRBV12-4 and TRBJ1-1; no firm D call. Trimming took off 2 bases at V and 1 base at J, with 5 bases between the two ends. The CDR3 length is 13 residues. CDR3 sequence: CASSLSGNTEAFF. CDR3 nucleotide sequence: TGTGCCAGCAGTTTATCAGGGAACACTGAAGCTTTCTTT.

The chain employs TRBV19 and TRBJ2-3; tentative D call: TRBD1 (6 bases). The CDR3 length is 15 residues. Trimming removed 3 bases at V and 1 base at J, with 11 bases between. CDR1 and CDR2 from the germline V gene are LNHDA and SQIVND (reference sequence). Here the CDR3 DNA reads TGTGCCAGTAGTATGAGGGGGACCGGCACAGATACGCAGTATTTT. It is translated as CASSMRGTGTDTQYF.

This sequence joins TRBV14 and TRBJ2-5; maybe TRBD2 (6 bases). The CDR3 has 14 amino acids. The V gene's germline CDR1 is SGHDN and CDR2 FVKESK. V shed 5 bases and J shed 7 bases, with 17 bases lying between them. CDR3 loop: CASSAQTWGGTQYF. CDR3 coding DNA: TGTGCCAGCAGCGCACAGACCTGGGGAGGGACCCAGTACTTC.

The J gene is TRBJ2-2, the V gene TRBV12-3 or TRBV12-4, with D perhaps matching TRBD2 (6 bases). The ends were cut back, 7 bases at V and 5 bases at J, with 17 bases in the middle. The CDR3 consists of 15 residues. The CDR3 loop is CASIDGGIRTGELFF. For the CDR3, the DNA is TGTGCCAGCATCGACGGAGGGATAAGGACCGGGGAGCTGTTTTTT.

This rearrangement joins TRBV20-1 to TRBJ2-7; D might be TRBD2 (6 bases). Germline assignment: CDR1 DFQATT and CDR2 SNEGSKA (reference sequence). V was pared by 6 bases and J by 5 bases, with 26 bases between. The CDR3 sequence is 16 residues long. As DNA, the CDR3 is TGCAGTGCCACCCAGGGAGGTAGCTTGGTAAGGGACGAGCAGTACTTC. Protein sequence: CSATQGGSLVRDEQYF.

The V call is TRBV30, the J call TRBJ1-2; 11 bases match TRBD1. V shed 8 bases and J 2 bases; nucleotides not matched to a gene: 7. CDR3 length: 14 residues. Germline V lookup: CDR1 GTSNPN, CDR2 SVGIG (reference sequence). The CDR3 reads CALGQGAGNYGYTF. The DNA of the CDR3 is TGTGCCCTAGGACAGGGGGCAGGGAACTATGGCTACACCTTC.

This clonotype was seen just once. This chain uses TRBV11-3 with TRBJ2-4; 14 positions match TRBD2. CDR3 length equals 19 residues. With 5 bases clipped from V and 2 bases from J, the junction kept 11 bases outside the gene matches. Germline CDR1 and CDR2: SGHNT and YENEEA. DNA of the CDR3: TGTGCCAGCAGCCCCACGACTAGCGGGGGGGCCGTGTCCAAAAACATTCAGTACTTC. Its translation: CASSPTTSGGAVSKNIQYF.

This clonotype was observed a few times. The chain links TRBV5-4 to TRBJ2-3; TRBD1 or TRBD2 may be the D gene (5 bases each). V shed 0 bases and J shed 0 bases, with 14 bases lying between them. CDR3 length equals 17 residues. CDR1 and CDR2 from the germline V gene are SGHNT and YYREEE (reference sequence). CDR3 sequence reads: CASSLAWGFASTDTQYF. CDR3 DNA sequence: TGTGCCAGCAGCTTGGCCTGGGGGTTCGCTAGCACAGATACGCAGTATTTT.

This chain links TRBV19 with TRBJ1-4; TRBD1 agrees at 8 bases. Germline values: CDR1 LNHDA, CDR2 SQIVND (reference sequence). The V and J ends lost 3 bases and 8 bases, in that order; junction bases with no gene match: 5. This CDR3 spans 14 amino acids. In DNA form, the CDR3 reads TGTGCCAGTAGTATCACAGGGGGTGAAGAAAAACTGTTTTTT. Its translation: CASSITGGEEKLFF.

The chain carries TRBV6-1 and TRBJ1-5; tentative D call: TRBD1 (6 bases). CDR3 size: 15 residues. Trimming took 4 bases from V and 5 from J, leaving 15 bases between them. The germline gives CDR1 MNHNS, CDR2 SASEGT. The CDR3 spells CASSVTYRVDQPQHF. CDR3 sequence (DNA): TGTGCCAGCAGTGTAACCTACAGGGTTGATCAGCCCCAGCATTTT.

V is TRBV5-4 and J is TRBJ2-3; TRBD1 agrees at 8 bases. The CDR3 is 15 amino acids. The V segment lost 7 bases and the J segment 3 bases; nucleotides outside the gene matches: 10. Germline-derived CDR1 and CDR2 are SGHNT and YYREEE (reference sequence). CDR3 sequence: CASYAQGQATDTQYF. DNA of the CDR3: TGTGCCAGCTACGCACAGGGACAGGCGACAGATACGCAGTATTTT.

V usage is TRBV12-3 or TRBV12-4 and J usage is TRBJ2-5, with D possibly being TRBD1 (6 bases). Trimming removed 5 bases from V and 4 bases from J, with 11 bases in between. The CDR3 has 13 amino acids. CDR3 amino acids: CASSIQGIETQYF. CDR3 in DNA: TGTGCCAGCAGTATACAGGGTATAGAGACCCAGTACTTC.

The chain has TRBV5-1 and TRBJ1-1, with no clear D. Trimming removed 1 base from V and 0 bases from J, with 10 bases in between. Germline CDR1 is SGHRS and CDR2 is YFSETQ. This CDR3 has 15 residues. The CDR3 spells CASSLRQAMNTEAFF. The CDR3 nucleotides read TGCGCCAGCAGCTTGAGGCAGGCCATGAACACTGAAGCTTTCTTT. The full variable domain, with the rest looked up from reference TRBV5-1 and TRBJ1-1, is KAGVTQTPRYLIKTRGQQVTLSCSPISGHRSVSWYQQTPGQGLQFLFEYFSETQRNKGNFPGRFSGRQFSNSRSEMNVSTLELGDSALYLCASSLRQAMNTEAFFGQGTRLTVV.

Only one count was recorded for this clonotype. The V gene is TRBV5-1, the J gene TRBJ2-2, with 8 positions matching TRBD1. This CDR3 spans 14 amino acids. V dropped 6 bases and J dropped 7; count of bases not matched to a gene: 8. CDR1 and CDR2 (germline): SGHRS, YFSETQ. DNA of the CDR3: TGCGCCAGCACCGGCGGACAGGGTTACGGGGAGCTGTTTTTT. This gives the protein CASTGGQGYGELFF.

The rearrangement links TRBV7-6 to TRBJ2-5; 9 nucleotides align to TRBD2. The germline gives CDR1 SGHVS, CDR2 FNYEAQ. With V trimmed by 1 base and J by 2 bases, 5 bases remained unmatched. This CDR3 is 16 amino acids long. CDR3 protein: CASSLGRLAGQETQYF. The CDR3 DNA reads as TGTGCCAGCAGCTTAGGACGCCTAGCGGGGCAAGAGACCCAGTACTTC.